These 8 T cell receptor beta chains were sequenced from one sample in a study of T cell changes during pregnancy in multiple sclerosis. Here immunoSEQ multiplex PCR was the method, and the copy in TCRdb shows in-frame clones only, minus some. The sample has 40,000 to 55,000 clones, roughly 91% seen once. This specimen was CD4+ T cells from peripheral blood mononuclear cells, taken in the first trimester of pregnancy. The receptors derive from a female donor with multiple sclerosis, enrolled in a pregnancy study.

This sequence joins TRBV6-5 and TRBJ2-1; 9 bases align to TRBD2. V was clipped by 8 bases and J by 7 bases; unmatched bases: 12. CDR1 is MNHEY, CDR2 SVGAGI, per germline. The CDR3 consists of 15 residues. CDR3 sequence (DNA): TGTGCCAGCGGTGGCCGGGCTAGCGGGATAAATGAGCAGTTCTTC. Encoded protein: CASGGRASGINEQFF.

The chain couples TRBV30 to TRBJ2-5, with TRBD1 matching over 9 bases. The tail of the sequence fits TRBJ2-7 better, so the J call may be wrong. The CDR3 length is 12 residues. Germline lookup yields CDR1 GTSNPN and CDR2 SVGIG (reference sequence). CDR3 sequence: CAFRDRAYEQYF. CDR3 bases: TGTGCCTTCCGGGACAGGGCCTACGAGCAGTACTTC.

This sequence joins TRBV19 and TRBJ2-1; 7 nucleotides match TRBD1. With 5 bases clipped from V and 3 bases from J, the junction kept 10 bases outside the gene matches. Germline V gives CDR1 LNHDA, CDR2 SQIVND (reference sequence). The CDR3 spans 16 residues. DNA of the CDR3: TGTGCCAGTAGTTCCAACAGGGGAACGGGCTACAATGAGCAGTTCTTC. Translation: CASSSNRGTGYNEQFF.

Here the CDR3 DNA reads TGCGCCAGCAGCCACGGATTTGGTGAGAGAGGGGAGCAGTACTTC. It yields the protein CASSHGFGERGEQYF. The V gene is TRBV5-1, the J gene TRBJ2-7; D is possibly TRBD2 (5 bases). Germline V gives CDR1 SGHRS, CDR2 YFSETQ. Trimming took off 4 bases at V and 7 bases at J, with 21 bases between the two ends. The CDR3 totals 15 residues.

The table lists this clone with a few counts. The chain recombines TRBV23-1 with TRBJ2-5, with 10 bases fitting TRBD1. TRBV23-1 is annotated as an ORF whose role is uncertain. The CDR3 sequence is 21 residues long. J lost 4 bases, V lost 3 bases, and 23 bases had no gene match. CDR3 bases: TGCGCCAGCAGTCATCGGGGGACTCGTACGGGACAGGGGCGCGTGAGAGAGACCCAGTACTTC. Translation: CASSHRGTRTGQGRVRETQYF.

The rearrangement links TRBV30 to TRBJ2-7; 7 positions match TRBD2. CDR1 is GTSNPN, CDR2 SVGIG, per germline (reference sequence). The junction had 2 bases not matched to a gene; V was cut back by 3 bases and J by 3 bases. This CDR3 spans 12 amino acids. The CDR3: CAWRAGLYEQYF. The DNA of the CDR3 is TGTGCCTGGAGAGCGGGACTCTACGAGCAGTACTTC.

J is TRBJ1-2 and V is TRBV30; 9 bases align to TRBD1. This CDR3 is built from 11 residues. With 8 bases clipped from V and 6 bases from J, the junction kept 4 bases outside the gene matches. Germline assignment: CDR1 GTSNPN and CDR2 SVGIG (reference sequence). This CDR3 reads CALDRGDGYTF. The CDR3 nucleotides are TGTGCCCTCGACAGGGGGGATGGCTACACCTTC.

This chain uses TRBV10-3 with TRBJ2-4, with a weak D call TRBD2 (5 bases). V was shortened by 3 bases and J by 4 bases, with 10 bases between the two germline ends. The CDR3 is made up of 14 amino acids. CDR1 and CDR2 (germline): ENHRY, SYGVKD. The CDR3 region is CAISESGLKNIQYF. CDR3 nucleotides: TGTGCCATCAGTGAAAGCGGTTTAAAAAACATTCAGTACTTC.